A single T cell receptor beta chain is shown here with its context. Data came from immunoSEQ multiplex PCR; TCRdb stores just in-frame clones and leaves some out. This sample has about 500,000 clones, with roughly nine tenths found just once. Enrolled during active infection, Seattle patients were then followed longitudinally. These data originate in a study of blood T cell repertoires in COVID-19. Study details: The samples span acute and convalescent COVID-19 from the United States, Italy and Spain.

CDR1 and CDR2 from the germline V gene are SGHRS and YFSETQ. The J segment lost 6 bases and the V segment lost 3 bases, leaving 4 bases of the junction unmatched. The length of the CDR3 is 14 residues. This sequence was found in a man younger than 35 with COVID-19, enrolled during active disease. J is TRBJ2-7 and V is TRBV5-1; 12 nucleotides align to TRBD1. Sequenced sample: peripheral blood. The chain's CDR3 is CASSSGQGATEQYF. The DNA for the CDR3 is TGCGCCAGCAGCTCGGGACAGGGGGCAACCGAGCAGTACTTC.